The rows below give T cell receptor beta chains drawn from one sample of a study of cytomegalovirus exposure and HLA in healthy donors. Assay: immunoSEQ multiplex PCR; the TCRdb copy retains only in-frame clones and omits some. This sample has roughly 140,000 clones; approximately 71% occur once, and the top ten carry 4% to 6%. The sequenced sample was PBMCs. The receptors here all came from a woman in her fifties or sixties in good health and CMV-seronegative. CDR3s include the opening cysteine and the closing phenylalanine or tryptophan. Each record gives: CDR3 DNA, CDR3 protein, D gene, J gene, clone size, V gene. D genes are given only for firm matches. Size tells how often a clone was seen (once, few, many) or the class of an expanded clone, and some rows leave it out.

TGCGCCAGCAGCTTGGGACGGACAGGGGCCAGTGAAGCTTTCTTT,CASSLGRTGASEAFF,TRBD1,TRBJ1-1,.,TRBV5-1
TGTGCCAGCAGCTTAGTCAGGCAGGGTCGAAACTATGGCTACACCTTC,CASSLVRQGRNYGYTF,.,TRBJ1-2,.,TRBV11-2
TGTGCCAGCAGTGTAGAACTAGCGGTTACCTACGAGCAGTACTTC,CASSVELAVTYEQYF,TRBD2,TRBJ2-7,.,TRBV2
TGTGCCAGCAGCGTAGGCCATGAGCGGGGGCCAATTGGAACCCAGTACTTC,CASSVGHERGPIGTQYF,TRBD2,TRBJ2-5,once,TRBV9
TGCGCCAGCAGCATAGAGGGACAGGGGGCACATGAGCAGTTCTTC,CASSIEGQGAHEQFF,TRBD1,TRBJ2-1,.,TRBV5-1
TGTGCCAGCAGCTTGAGGAAGGGGTGGTGGGAGCCCCAGCATTTT,CASSLRKGWWEPQHF,.,TRBJ1-5,.,TRBV5-6
TGCGCCAGCAGCATCTACAGGGAGTCCTACGAGCAGTACTTC,CASSIYRESYEQYF,.,TRBJ2-7,.,TRBV5-1
TGCGCCAGCAGCCCCAGGGACAGCTACAATGAGCAGTTCTTC,CASSPRDSYNEQFF,TRBD1,TRBJ2-1,once,TRBV5-1
TGTGCCAGCGGATCGAAAGCAGGGGGCTACGAGCAGTACTTC,CASGSKAGGYEQYF,TRBD1,TRBJ2-7,.,TRBV7-2
TGTGCCAGCAGCTTGGTGCGGACCAGCAGGGGCGGGGAGCTGTTTTTT,CASSLVRTSRGGELFF,.,TRBJ2-2,.,TRBV5-6
TGCGCCAGCAGCGCCCCGGACAGGGGCTACGAGCAGTACTTC,CASSAPDRGYEQYF,TRBD1,TRBJ2-7,.,TRBV5-1
TGTGCCAGCAGCTTACGGCCATACCTAAGGGGTAGCACAGATACGCAGTATTTT,CASSLRPYLRGSTDTQYF,.,TRBJ2-3,.,TRBV7-6
TGTGCCAGCAGCCAAGATAGGCGGAGGGGCGGCACAGATACGCAGTATTTT,CASSQDRRRGGTDTQYF,.,TRBJ2-3,.,TRBV14
TGTGCCAGCAGCTTGGGAGCCTATCAGCCCCAGCATTTT,CASSLGAYQPQHF,.,TRBJ1-5,.,TRBV5-6
TGTGCCAGCAGCTTAATAAGCGGGGGAGCGGGGGGAGAGACCCAGTACTTC,CASSLISGGAGGETQYF,TRBD2,TRBJ2-5,.,TRBV7-2
TGCGCCAGCAGCTTGGCCGTGGGGCGGACGAGTGGCTACACCTTC,CASSLAVGRTSGYTF,.,TRBJ1-2,.,TRBV5-1
TGCAGCGTTCGGGAAAGTGGGAATTCACCCCTCCACTTT,CSVRESGNSPLHF,.,TRBJ1-6,.,TRBV29-1
TGTGCCAGCAGCGGTTATCTAACAGAAAATGAAAAACTGTTTTTT,CASSGYLTENEKLFF,.,TRBJ1-4,.,TRBV6-1
TGTGCCAGCAGCGAGGGGCAGGCTACCTACGAGCAGTACTTC,CASSEGQATYEQYF,.,TRBJ2-7,.,TRBV9
TGTGCCAGCAGCGTGACGGGGGGGGGCTCTGGGGCCAACGTCCTGACTTTC,CASSVTGGGSGANVLTF,TRBD2,TRBJ2-6,.,TRBV7-2
TGTGCCAGCAGCTTAGACAGAGGAGGGCATCAGCCCCAGCATTTT,CASSLDRGGHQPQHF,.,TRBJ1-5,.,TRBV7-2
TGTGCCAGTAGTACTATCGCAGGGGGGAATTCACCCCTCCACTTT,CASSTIAGGNSPLHF,TRBD1,TRBJ1-6,.,TRBV19
TGTGCCAGCAGTTACGGACAGGGTTGGCATTTT,CASSYGQGWHF,TRBD1,TRBJ1-5,once,TRBV6-6
TGCAGCGTTCAGGGTATGGGGCTGGGTCAGCCCCAGCATTTT,CSVQGMGLGQPQHF,.,TRBJ1-5,.,TRBV29-1
TGTGCCAGCGCACGCGGGGGGGACGAGCAGTACTTC,CASARGGDEQYF,TRBD2,TRBJ2-7,.,TRBV27
TGCGCCAGCAGCTTGGTCTTTCGTGTGGGGGCCGAAGATACGCAGTATTTT,CASSLVFRVGAEDTQYF,.,TRBJ2-3,.,TRBV5-1
TGTGCCAGCAGCCCGACAGGTACCATTGGCTACACCTTC,CASSPTGTIGYTF,.,TRBJ1-2,.,TRBV7-9
TGTGCCAGCAGCACATTGGAAGCGGGGGTTCGAGATACGCAGTATTTT,CASSTLEAGVRDTQYF,TRBD2,TRBJ2-3,few,TRBV7-9
TGTGCCTGGAGTGTCGTCCCAGTGAATCAGAATTCACCCCTCCACTTT,CAWSVVPVNQNSPLHF,.,TRBJ1-6,once,TRBV30
TGCGCCAGCAGCTTGGGTGGGGGGGCCGGCTACAATGAGCAGTTCTTC,CASSLGGGAGYNEQFF,.,TRBJ2-1,.,TRBV5-1
TGTGCCAGCAGCGTCTCGAATAGTGACATTCAGTACTTC,CASSVSNSDIQYF,.,TRBJ2-4,.,TRBV9
TGTGCCACCTCGGACGGGAGCTCCTACGAGCAGTACTTC,CATSDGSSYEQYF,.,TRBJ2-7,.,TRBV10-3
TGTGCCAGCAGCACCTGGACAGGGGGCGACGGCTATGGCTACACCTTC,CASSTWTGGDGYGYTF,TRBD1,TRBJ1-2,.,TRBV7-8
TGTGCCAGCAGCGCCCGGGACAGCGATCAGCCCCAGCATTTT,CASSARDSDQPQHF,TRBD1,TRBJ1-5,.,TRBV9
TGTGCCAGCAACCAACTCGCGGGTATGGCTGAAGCTTTCTTT,CASNQLAGMAEAFF,.,TRBJ1-1,.,TRBV27
TGTGCCAGCAGCCAGGACAGGGCCACTGAAGCTTTCTTT,CASSQDRATEAFF,TRBD1,TRBJ1-1,.,TRBV14
TGTGCCACCACAAAAGGACAGAGTCAGCCCCAGCATTTT,CATTKGQSQPQHF,.,TRBJ1-5,once,TRBV7-8